The 17 T cell receptor beta chains below were found in one sample sequenced in a study of T cells in tuberculosis. TCRdb's table, derived via immunoSEQ multiplex PCR, lists solely in-frame clones and lacks some. The data show about 36,000 clones, over 85% seen once. The sequencing sample was made of PBMCs. The receptors shown here come from a donor aged 10-30 years with latent tuberculosis or without tuberculosis infection.

This clone was recorded only once. This chain connects TRBV4-1 to TRBJ1-2; D is possibly TRBD1 (5 bases). V gave up 1 base and J gave up 8 bases, with 20 bases separating them. This CDR3 has 16 residues. Germline V gene sequence: CDR1 MGHRA, CDR2 YSYEKL. CDR3 nucleotides: TGCGCCAGCAGCCAAGTGGGACCCGACGGCGGGGTCGGCTACACCTTC. Encoded protein: CASSQVGPDGGVGYTF.

The rearrangement uses TRBV25-1 and TRBJ1-2; 9 bases agree with TRBD1. This CDR3 contains 13 residues. Germline V gene lookup returns CDR1 MGHDK and CDR2 SYGVNS. The V and J ends lost 6 bases and 6 bases, in that order; junction bases with no gene match: 5. DNA for the CDR3: TGTGCCAGCAGCGAGCACAGGGGGCATGGCTACACCTTC. It encodes CASSEHRGHGYTF.

The chain recombines TRBV20-1 with TRBJ1-2; a weak D match, TRBD1 (5 bases). The length of the CDR3 is 9 residues. The germline CDR1 and CDR2 sequences are DFQATT and SNEGSKA (reference sequence). V lost 6 bases and J 13 bases, leaving 12 bases between the germline ends. The chain's CDR3 is CSAETDSTF. The DNA for the CDR3 is TGCAGTGCCGAGACAGATTCCACCTTC.

This chain uses TRBV9 with TRBJ2-2; D might be TRBD1 (6 bases). CDR1 is SGDLS and CDR2 is YYNGEE in the germline V gene. The CDR3 consists of 15 residues. Trimming removed 4 bases at V and 6 bases at J, with 16 bases between. In nucleotides, the CDR3 is TGTGCCAGCAGCTCCCCGGAAGGGGGACCCGGGGAGCTGTTTTTT. Translation gives CASSSPEGGPGELFF.

This chain joins TRBV7-9 and TRBJ2-7; maybe TRBD1 (6 bases). Trimming stripped 4 bases from V and 2 bases from J, with 12 bases between. Germline lookup yields CDR1 SEHNR and CDR2 FQNEAQ (reference sequence). This CDR3 has 14 amino acids. The CDR3 is CASSSPGTTYEQYF. DNA of the CDR3: TGTGCCAGCAGCTCTCCCGGGACAACCTACGAGCAGTACTTC.

The V and J genes are TRBV5-1 and TRBJ1-1; D not certain. The length of the CDR3 is 15 residues. Germline V gene sequence: CDR1 SGHRS, CDR2 YFSETQ. Between the trimmed V and J ends, which lost 4 bases and 1 base, there was a span of 14 bases. The CDR3 DNA is TGCGCCAGCAGCGAACACCTTATACGGAACACTGAAGCTTTCTTT. Protein sequence: CASSEHLIRNTEAFF.

A single count supports this clone. The gene calls are TRBV7-9 and TRBJ2-7; 11 bases are shared with TRBD1. Per the germline V gene, CDR1 is SEHNR and CDR2 is FQNEAQ (reference sequence). J lost 6 bases, V lost 11 bases, and 15 bases had no gene match. CDR3 size: 15 residues. The CDR3 nucleotides are TGTGCCGCAGGACAAATAGGACAGGGGGCTAGCGAGCAGTACTTC. The encoded protein is CAAGQIGQGASEQYF.

V is TRBV19 and J is TRBJ2-4, with 10 nucleotides matching TRBD2. The CDR3 is 15 amino acids. Germline CDR1 reads LNHDA; CDR2 reads SQIVND (reference sequence). V shed 4 bases, J shed 6 bases, and the junction held 6 bases outside the gene matches. The CDR3 is CASSTQRGGLNIQYF. CDR3 nucleotide sequence: TGTGCCAGTAGTACCCAGCGGGGGGGCCTAAACATTCAGTACTTC.

V is TRBV6-5 and J is TRBJ1-2; D unresolved. V dropped 4 bases and J dropped 1 base, with 7 bases sitting between them. The germline V gene has CDR1 MNHEY and CDR2 SVGAGI. This CDR3 is 13 amino acids long. For the CDR3, the DNA is TGTGCCAGCAGTTCGAGTGTTAACTATGGCTACACCTTC. Encoded protein: CASSSSVNYGYTF.

The chain carries TRBV27 and TRBJ2-7, with 8 nucleotides matching TRBD1. Germline V gene sequence: CDR1 MNHEY, CDR2 SMNVEV (reference sequence). V lost 6 bases and J lost 3; bases outside the gene matches: 4. This CDR3 spans 13 amino acids. This CDR3 reads CASRGTGIYEQYF. The CDR3 DNA sequence: TGTGCCAGCAGGGGGACAGGAATCTACGAGCAGTACTTC.

This chain uses TRBV2 with TRBJ1-2; TRBD1 aligns across 11 bases. Trimming took 4 bases from V and 7 from J; bases not matched to a gene: 20. Germline V lookup: CDR1 SNHLY, CDR2 FYNNEI. There are 19 residues in the CDR3. In DNA form, the CDR3 reads TGTGCCAGCAGTGCCCCCGCCGCCGGGACAGGGGGGGGGTTTGGTGGCTACACCTTC. It codes for CASSAPAAGTGGGFGGYTF.

J is TRBJ1-2 and V is TRBV19; D is perhaps TRBD1 (6 bases). Trimming shortened V by 7 bases and J by 2 bases, and 17 bases separated the two germline ends. Germline V gene sequence: CDR1 LNHDA, CDR2 SQIVND (reference sequence). This CDR3 comprises 15 residues. In DNA form, the CDR3 reads TGTGCCAGTACTAGCGGTTACAGGGAGAACTATGGCTACACCTTC. Its protein product is CASTSGYRENYGYTF.

This clone was seen once. The V gene is TRBV5-1, the J gene TRBJ1-4; 8 bases are a match to TRBD1. V shed 4 bases, J shed 4 bases, and the junction held 18 bases outside the gene matches. The CDR3 is 19 amino acids. Per the germline V gene, CDR1 is SGHRS and CDR2 is YFSETQ. CDR3 amino acids: CASSLGTGFGLGHNEKLFF. The CDR3 region has the DNA TGCGCCAGCAGCCTGGGGACAGGCTTTGGTTTGGGCCATAATGAAAAACTGTTTTTT. Looking up the rest from reference TRBV5-1 and TRBJ1-4 gives the full variable domain: KAGVTQTPRYLIKTRGQQVTLSCSPISGHRSVSWYQQTPGQGLQFLFEYFSETQRNKGNFPGRFSGRQFSNSRSEMNVSTLELGDSALYLCASSLGTGFGLGHNEKLFFGSGTQLSVL.

This chain joins TRBV5-1 and TRBJ1-4; possible D gene TRBD1, 6 bases. The CDR3 extends over 15 amino acids. Trimming took 3 bases from V and 6 from J, leaving 15 bases between them. CDR1 SGHRS and CDR2 YFSETQ come from the germline V gene. CDR3: CASSSDPQGHEKLFF. The CDR3 nucleotides read TGCGCCAGCAGCTCCGACCCACAGGGACATGAAAAACTGTTTTTT.

The V gene is TRBV30, the J gene TRBJ1-2; D is ambiguous. Germline CDR1 and CDR2: GTSNPN and SVGIG (reference sequence). The CDR3 runs 14 residues. Trimming removed 4 bases from V and 0 bases from J, with 12 bases in between. This CDR3 is CAWTPDTANYGYTF. Here the CDR3 DNA reads TGTGCCTGGACCCCAGACACGGCTAACTATGGCTACACCTTC.

The rearrangement joins TRBV18 to TRBJ1-2; possibly TRBD1 for D (5 bases). In germline, CDR1 is KGHSH, CDR2 LQKENI. The CDR3 has 17 residues. Trimming took off 0 bases at V and 0 bases at J, with 14 bases between the two ends. CDR3 bases: TGTGCCAGCTCACCACCGATCGGGACTGAAGCTAACTATGGCTACACCTTC. Amino acids: CASSPPIGTEANYGYTF.

This clone showed up just once. J is TRBJ2-3 and V is TRBV14; D not resolved. The germline CDR1 and CDR2 sequences are SGHDN and FVKESK. V was shortened by 4 bases and J by 1 base, with 15 bases between the two germline ends. CDR3 size: 16 residues. The CDR3 reads CASSRQGHSGTDTQYF. CDR3 bases: TGTGCCAGCAGCCGACAAGGCCACAGTGGCACAGATACGCAGTATTTT.